The present entry profiles one TCR beta chain with its context. These data come from a study of blood T cell repertoires in COVID-19. In the study overall: The United States, Italy and Spain provided the acute and convalescent COVID-19 samples. T cells, B-cell-depleted T cells, or PBMCs supplied cDNA or gDNA.

Source study methods: Amplified reference gene primers provided the basis for estimating nucleated cell counts. Clones were sequenced by immunoSEQ multiplex PCR, and TCRdb holds only the in-frame ones, with some missing. That table gives V, J and clone size, and the DNA gave D and trimming. The sample has tens of thousands of clones; around 84% are singletons. The receptor comes from a woman over 75 in a cohort sampled during active or convalescent COVID-19. Material: peripheral blood.

CDR3 in DNA: TGCAGCGTGGAGAAAGGACAGGCTTACAATGAGCAGTTCTTC. This translates into CSVEKGQAYNEQFF. The chain combines TRBV29-1 with TRBJ2-1, with TRBD1 matching 7 bases. CDR1 is SQVTM and CDR2 is ANQGSEA in the germline V gene. CDR3 size: 14 residues. Unmatched junction bases numbered 9, after V lost 6 bases and J lost 4 bases.